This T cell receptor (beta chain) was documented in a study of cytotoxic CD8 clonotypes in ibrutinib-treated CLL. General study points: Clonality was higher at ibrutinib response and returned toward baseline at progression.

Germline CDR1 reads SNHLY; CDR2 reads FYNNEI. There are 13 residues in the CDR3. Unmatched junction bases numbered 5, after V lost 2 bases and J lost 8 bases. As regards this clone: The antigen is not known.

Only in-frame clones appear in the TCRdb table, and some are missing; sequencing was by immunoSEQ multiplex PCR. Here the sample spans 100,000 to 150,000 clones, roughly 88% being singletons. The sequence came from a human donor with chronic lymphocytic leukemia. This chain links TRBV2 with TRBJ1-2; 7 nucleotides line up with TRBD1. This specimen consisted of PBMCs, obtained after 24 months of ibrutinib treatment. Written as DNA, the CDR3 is TGTGCCAGCAGTGAACGAGGGGGCTACGGCTACACCTTC. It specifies CASSERGGYGYTF.